Each of the 5 T cell receptor beta chains below was sequenced from the same sample in a study of blood T cell repertoires in COVID-19. Here immunoSEQ multiplex PCR was the method, and the copy in TCRdb shows in-frame clones only, minus some. This sample has roughly 180,000 clones, with approximately 80% found just once. Input material: peripheral blood. These receptors originate from a woman between 35 and 50 years old with COVID-19, enrolled during active disease.

The genes are TRBV24-1 and TRBJ1-5; 9 bases are a match to TRBD1. V was clipped by 4 bases and J by 14 bases; unmatched bases: 8. CDR3 length: 13 amino acids. CDR1 and CDR2 (germline): KGHDR, SFDVKD. CDR3 region: CATSESNGQGKHF. The CDR3, as DNA: TGTGCCACCAGTGAAAGCAATGGACAGGGGAAGCATTTT.

V usage is TRBV9 and J usage is TRBJ1-3, with D maybe TRBD1 (5 bases). V was clipped by 4 bases and J by 0 bases, with 20 bases between them. This CDR3 is 18 amino acids long. Per germline, CDR1 SGDLS and CDR2 YYNGEE. The CDR3 loop is CASSPMGRGVRSGNTIYF. The CDR3 DNA is TGTGCCAGCAGCCCTATGGGGCGGGGGGTCCGCTCTGGAAACACCATATATTTT. The whole variable domain, remainder taken from reference TRBV9 and TRBJ1-3, is DSGVTQTPKHLITATGQRVTLRCSPRSGDLSVYWYQQSLDQGLQFLIQYYNGEERAKGNILERFSAQQFPDLHSELNLSSLELGDSALYFCASSPMGRGVRSGNTIYFGEGSWLTVV.

This clone has more than one count but fewer than ten. J is TRBJ2-1 and V is TRBV11-2, with 9 nucleotides matching TRBD2. Looked up from germline, CDR1 is SGHAT and CDR2 is FQNNGV. Trimming cost V 4 bases and J 2 bases; bases outside gene matches: 6. The CDR3 runs 16 residues. The CDR3, as DNA: TGTGCCAGCAGCTCTCGACTAGCGGAGGCCTACAATGAGCAGTTCTTC. Translated: CASSSRLAEAYNEQFF.

The chain carries TRBV12-3 or TRBV12-4 and TRBJ1-2, with 8 positions matching TRBD1. Trimming removed 3 bases from V and 8 bases from J; junction bases left unmatched: 5. The CDR3 extends over 13 amino acids. The CDR3 loop reads CASSFVRGLGYTF. The CDR3 coding sequence is TGTGCCAGCAGTTTCGTCAGGGGGCTAGGCTACACCTTC.

The chain employs TRBV6-2 or TRBV6-3 and TRBJ1-5, with D unresolved. With 2 bases removed from V and 7 bases from J, the gap between germline ends came to 18 bases. CDR1 is MNHEY and CDR2 is SVGEGT in the germline V gene. CDR3 length equals 16 residues. The CDR3 loop is CASSYLASTLKQPQHF. The CDR3 bases are TGTGCCAGCAGTTACCTGGCTTCAACCCTCAAGCAGCCCCAGCATTTT.